The T cell receptor (beta chain) under discussion was sequenced for a study of early T cells in non-severe SARS-CoV-2 infection. Study results and caveats: Missing private and CD4 specificities, VDJdb matching favored anti-spike CD8 responses.

Unique molecular identifier tags were affixed to discrete cDNA molecules. Each CDR3 protein gets one entry after TCRdb re-called the 5' RACE reads with MiXCR. The table includes about 46,000 distinct CDR3 sequences, more than 4.5% detected once. This clonotype was recorded at least ten times. Its antigen is undetermined. This sequence was found in an adult who was a healthcare worker with PCR-confirmed SARS-CoV-2 infection or an uninfected control (not recorded which). The material was whole blood, obtained at baseline.

The DNA for the CDR3 is TGTGCCAGCAGCAAAGCGATCTCCGGGACAAACAGAAGAAACTATGGCTACACCTTC. Residues: CASSKAISGTNRRNYGYTF. This chain joins TRBV21-1 and TRBJ1-2; the D call TRBD1 from the table was never checked on the DNA. TRBV21-1 is designated a pseudogene. The CDR3 length is 19 residues.